This is a list of T cell receptor beta chains from one sample in a study of blood T cell repertoires in COVID-19. Repertoires were generated with immunoSEQ multiplex PCR, while TCRdb's copy carries only in-frame clones and drops some. Of fewer than 200,000 clones in the sample, 87% are singletons; the top ten hold 1.5% to 2%. The material sequenced was peripheral blood. These receptors originate from a woman between 45 and 65 years old with acute or convalescent COVID-19. The CDR3 runs from the conserved cysteine through the conserved F or W.

V gene	CDR3 length	CDR3 protein
TRBV21-1	17	CASSKEASKDILTEAFF
TRBV29-1	11	CSVVYNEKLFF
TRBV18	14	CASSPSGEVVEQFF
TRBV9	15	CASSLRDRGPYGYTF
TRBV7-9	16	CASSYSPTGGDYEQYF
TRBV10-3	14	CAIRSGTGYSPLHF
TRBV30	14	CAWSGTGGRTEAFF
TRBV6-5	14	CASLTGGLGTEAFF
TRBV19	15	CASTYSGGAYNEQFF
TRBV6-2/TRBV6-3	15	CASSFPSGYQETQYF
TRBV15	14	CATRTSLGADTQYF
TRBV19	15	CASSIPQGQGAEAFF
TRBV19	17	CASSIQGSRGLNTEAFF
TRBV5-1	14	CASSEAGTGYGYTF
TRBV5-1	16	CASSLAGRGSGNTIYF
TRBV7-2	15	CASKPSGSSYNEQFF
TRBV6-1	13	CASSEGASYGYTF
TRBV6-6	14	CASSASGAGGELFF
TRBV2	14	CASSGGQGTDTQYF
TRBV5-6	12	CASTTRGDTQYF
TRBV7-8	14	CASSLDVRGSEQFF
TRBV16	14	CASSPLGTADEQYF
TRBV11-2	14	CASSLDQDVGEAFF
TRBV5-1	14	CASSGLGATGELFF
TRBV19	16	CASSISTTGGWEKLFF
TRBV7-2	16	CASSLGRTPSTDTQYF
TRBV30	18	CAWSGGQGPASGNQPQHF
TRBV7-2	13	CASSLVAGNEQFF
TRBV5-1	18	CASSFLGQGTRGSYEQYF
TRBV30	12	CAWNRYSYGYTF
TRBV6-5	13	CASRRTGGTEAFF
TRBV27	14	CASSYRGRGETQYF
TRBV12-3/TRBV12-4	12	CASSITGYGYTF
TRBV11-3	12	CASSWGAGELFF
TRBV7-2	13	CASSQTVNTEAFF
TRBV3-1/TRBV3-2	14	CASSQDQRGGLWYF
TRBV6-5	13	CAANSQTVYGYTF
TRBV5-5	16	CASSLRGTLGNEKLFF
TRBV27	15	CASSFLAGGDGELFF
TRBV5-1	17	CASRGSGTALYYYGYTF
TRBV7-2	16	CASSLIGGTGTGELFF
TRBV7-6	16	CASSLSGIPMNTEAFF
TRBV9	16	CASSVDSGGINEKLFF
TRBV7-2	16	CASSLQGGSSGNTIYF
TRBV7-9	16	CASSLGPDRARYGYTF
TRBV7-2	17	CASSFRAGGFNTGELFF
TRBV2	13	CATLRDSTDTQYF
TRBV18	18	CASSPGTSGRQSTDTQYF
TRBV18	14	CASSGLAVYNEQFF
TRBV5-1	17	CASSPGTAARRSYEQYF
TRBV19	15	CASSISPGREVTQYF
TRBV3-1/TRBV3-2	16	CASSQDPLTINTEAFF
TRBV30	15	CACQKGGALSYEQYF
TRBV9	13	CASSIRVNTEAFF